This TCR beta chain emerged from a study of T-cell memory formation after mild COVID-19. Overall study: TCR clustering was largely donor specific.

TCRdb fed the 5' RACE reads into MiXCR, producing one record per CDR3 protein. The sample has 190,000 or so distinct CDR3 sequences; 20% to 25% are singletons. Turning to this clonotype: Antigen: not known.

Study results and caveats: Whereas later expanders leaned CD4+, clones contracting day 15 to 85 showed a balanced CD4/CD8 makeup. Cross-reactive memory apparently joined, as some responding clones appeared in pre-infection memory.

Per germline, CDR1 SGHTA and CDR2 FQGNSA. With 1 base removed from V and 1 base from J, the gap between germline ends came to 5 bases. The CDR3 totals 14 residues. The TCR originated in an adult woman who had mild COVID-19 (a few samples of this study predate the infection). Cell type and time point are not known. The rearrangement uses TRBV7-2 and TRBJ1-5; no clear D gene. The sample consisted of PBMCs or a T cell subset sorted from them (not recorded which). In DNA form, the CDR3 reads TGTGCCAGCAGCTTAGGGTTCAGCAATCAGCCCCAGCATTTT. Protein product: CASSLGFSNQPQHF.